This is a list of T cell receptor beta chains from one sample in a study of blood T cell repertoires in COVID-19. Clones were sequenced by immunoSEQ multiplex PCR, and TCRdb holds only the in-frame ones, with some missing. The data contain 110,000 to 150,000 clones, 75% to 90% of them singletons. Sequenced sample: peripheral blood. Receptors were obtained from a human donor in a cohort sampled during active COVID-19. CDR3s include the opening cysteine and the closing phenylalanine or tryptophan. The D gene is left open where the match is weak. Clone size, where shown, is once, few, many, or a class for clones that have expanded.

TRBD1 | TRBJ2-6 | TRBV5-1 | . | TGCGCCAGCAGCTCGGGACAGGCGGGCCTTGGGGTGGTCCTGACTTTC | CASSSGQAGLGVVLTF
TRBD1 | TRBJ1-2 | TRBV7-9 | . | TGTGCCAGCAGCTTCCCCCTCCTAGGACAGGGGGCGGATGGCTACACCTTC | CASSFPLLGQGADGYTF
. | TRBJ1-1 | TRBV7-3 | . | TGTGCCAGCAGCGTGGGGCAGGGGTCTTCCACTGAAGCTTTCTTT | CASSVGQGSSTEAFF
. | TRBJ1-5 | TRBV2 | . | TGTGCCAGCGGGAGCAGCTTTAATAGCAATCAGCCCCAGCATTTT | CASGSSFNSNQPQHF
. | TRBJ1-3 | TRBV19 | . | TGTGCCAGTCGTTCGGGGGGAAACACCATATATTTT | CASRSGGNTIYF
. | TRBJ2-2 | TRBV7-8 | . | TGTGCCAGCAGACTGGGCCTTGGTGGGACCGGGGAGCTGTTTTTT | CASRLGLGGTGELFF
. | TRBJ2-3 | TRBV4-2 | . | TGTGCCAGCAGCCAAGAAGGCGGGTGGGGGCCAGATACGCAGTATTTT | CASSQEGGWGPDTQYF
. | TRBJ1-3 | TRBV19 | few | TGTGCCAGTAGTAGACCAGGGAACTCTGGAAACACCATATATTTT | CASSRPGNSGNTIYF
TRBD2 | TRBJ2-2 | TRBV7-2 | few | TGTGCCAGCAGCTTAAACCCGGGGACTAGCGGGAGATCCGGGGAGCTGTTTTTT | CASSLNPGTSGRSGELFF
. | TRBJ2-2 | TRBV7-2 | . | TGTGCCAGCAGCTCCGACATCAACACCGGGGAGCTGTTTTTT | CASSSDINTGELFF
. | TRBJ2-5 | TRBV11-3 | . | TGTGCCAGCAGCTTAGACCCAGACGAGGTTTCTCCCGATGTAGGGACCCAGTACTTC | CASSLDPDEVSPDVGTQYF
. | TRBJ1-2 | TRBV19 | . | TGTGCCAGTAGTGGAACAGGGACCAACTATGGCTACACCTTC | CASSGTGTNYGYTF
. | TRBJ2-5 | TRBV7-2 | . | TGTGCCAGCAGCTTAGTTACGACGGGGACCCAGTACTTC | CASSLVTTGTQYF
. | TRBJ2-2 | TRBV10-3 | . | TGTGCCATCAGTGTTGCTACGAACACCGGGGAGCTGTTTTTT | CAISVATNTGELFF
TRBD1 | TRBJ2-1 | TRBV5-1 | few | TGCGCCAGCAGCGGAGGACCAGGGGGTGGCAATGAGCAGTTCTTC | CASSGGPGGGNEQFF
TRBD1 | TRBJ1-1 | TRBV4-3 | . | TGCGCCAGCAGCCAAGATACAGGGGGCGCGGGCACTGAAGCTTTCTTT | CASSQDTGGAGTEAFF
. | TRBJ2-7 | TRBV7-3 | . | TGTGCCAGCAGCTCCAGACTGGCCGTGGAGGAGCAGTACTTC | CASSSRLAVEEQYF
. | TRBJ1-1 | TRBV7-2 | . | TGTGCCAGCAGCTGGGGACTTACGAACACTGAAGCTTTCTTT | CASSWGLTNTEAFF
TRBD1 | TRBJ2-7 | TRBV7-2 | . | TGTGCCAGCAGCTTAGCTTGGACAGGGGGCGGCGAGCAGTACTTC | CASSLAWTGGGEQYF
TRBD2 | TRBJ2-3 | TRBV7-8 | few | TGTGCCAGCAGCTTACCGGGAGGGCCCACAGATACGCAGTATTTT | CASSLPGGPTDTQYF
TRBD2 | TRBJ2-5 | TRBV29-1 | . | TGCAGCGTTGAAGCAAAGGCGGGGGTCGATGAGACCCAGTACTTC | CSVEAKAGVDETQYF
TRBD1 | TRBJ1-4 | TRBV13 | . | TGTGCCAGCAGCCGGACAGGGGGCGGTGAAAAACTGTTTTTT | CASSRTGGGEKLFF
. | TRBJ1-3 | TRBV7-7 | few | TGTGCTAGCAGCTTAGGTTCAGGCTCTGGAAACACCATATATTTT | CASSLGSGSGNTIYF
TRBD1 | TRBJ1-5 | TRBV7-2 | . | TGTGCCAGCAGCCTAACTTCCGGGACAGCCCATCAGCCCCAGCATTTT | CASSLTSGTAHQPQHF
. | TRBJ1-2 | TRBV5-1 | . | TGCGCCAGCAGCCCCCAGTTGGACTATGGCTACACCTTC | CASSPQLDYGYTF
. | TRBJ2-3 | TRBV7-9 | . | TGTGCCAGCAGCTCCCAGGGCGATACGCAGTATTTT | CASSSQGDTQYF
TRBD1 | TRBJ2-3 | TRBV18 | . | TGTGCCAGCTCACCAGGACAGGGGTTCACAGATACGCAGTATTTT | CASSPGQGFTDTQYF
. | TRBJ2-7 | TRBV2 | many | TGTGCCAGCAGTTGGCGGGGGCCCTCCTACGAGCAGTACTTC | CASSWRGPSYEQYF
. | TRBJ1-1 | TRBV12-3/TRBV12-4 | . | TGTGCCAGCAGTCCGGGTGGTAACACTGAAGCTTTCTTT | CASSPGGNTEAFF
TRBD1 | TRBJ1-1 | TRBV11-2 | . | TGTGCCAGCAGCCTCCCTCCCGGGACAGGGATTGAAGCTTTCTTT | CASSLPPGTGIEAFF
TRBD1 | TRBJ2-1 | TRBV5-1 | . | TGCGCCAGCAGCTTGGTGTCCAGGGGGCGGAATGAGCAGTTCTTC | CASSLVSRGRNEQFF
TRBD1 | TRBJ2-3 | TRBV6-4 | . | TGTGCCAGCAGCAGGGACAGGGGCGCAGATACGCAGTATTTT | CASSRDRGADTQYF
. | TRBJ2-7 | TRBV11-3 | few | TGTGCCAGCAGCTTAACGGGATACGAGCAGTACTTC | CASSLTGYEQYF
TRBD1 | TRBJ1-2 | TRBV7-3 | . | TGTGCCAGCAGCTTATTAACCCACGGGACAGGGCCTAAAAACTATGGCTACACCTTC | CASSLLTHGTGPKNYGYTF
. | TRBJ1-1 | TRBV29-1 | . | TGCAGCGTGGGACACTCCAACACTGAAGCTTTCTTT | CSVGHSNTEAFF
. | TRBJ2-5 | TRBV2 | . | TGTGCCAGCAGTGCACTCAGGGAGACCCAGTACTTC | CASSALRETQYF
. | TRBJ2-1 | TRBV5-5 | . | TGTGCCAGCAGCTCCTGGGGCTTTTACAATGAGCAGTTCTTC | CASSSWGFYNEQFF
TRBD1 | TRBJ1-2 | TRBV5-1 | . | TGCGCCAGCAGCCCCCGGGACAGGGTAGGCTACACCTTC | CASSPRDRVGYTF
. | TRBJ2-3 | TRBV20-1 | . | TGCAGTGCTAGTTGGCCAGGGACAGATACGCAGTATTTT | CSASWPGTDTQYF
TRBD2 | TRBJ2-1 | TRBV7-2 | . | TGTGCCAGCAGTCTGTACGGGGGGGCCTACAATGAGCAGTTCTTC | CASSLYGGAYNEQFF
. | TRBJ1-2 | TRBV3-1/TRBV3-2 | . | TGTGCCAGCAGCCAAGGTTCTTCCTATGGCTACACCTTC | CASSQGSSYGYTF
TRBD1 | TRBJ1-2 | TRBV29-1 | once | TGCAGCGTTGTGACAGGGGACGGCTACACCTTC | CSVVTGDGYTF
. | TRBJ1-1 | TRBV12-3/TRBV12-4 | . | TGCGCCAGCTGGCAGTCGCCGAACACTGAAGCTTTCTTT | CASWQSPNTEAFF
. | TRBJ2-7 | TRBV11-2 | . | TGTGCCAGCAGCTTAGCGCGCGAGCAGTACTTC | CASSLAREQYF
TRBD1 | TRBJ1-1 | TRBV12-5 | . | TGTGCTAGTGGGCCGACAGGGGAAGCTTTCTTT | CASGPTGEAFF